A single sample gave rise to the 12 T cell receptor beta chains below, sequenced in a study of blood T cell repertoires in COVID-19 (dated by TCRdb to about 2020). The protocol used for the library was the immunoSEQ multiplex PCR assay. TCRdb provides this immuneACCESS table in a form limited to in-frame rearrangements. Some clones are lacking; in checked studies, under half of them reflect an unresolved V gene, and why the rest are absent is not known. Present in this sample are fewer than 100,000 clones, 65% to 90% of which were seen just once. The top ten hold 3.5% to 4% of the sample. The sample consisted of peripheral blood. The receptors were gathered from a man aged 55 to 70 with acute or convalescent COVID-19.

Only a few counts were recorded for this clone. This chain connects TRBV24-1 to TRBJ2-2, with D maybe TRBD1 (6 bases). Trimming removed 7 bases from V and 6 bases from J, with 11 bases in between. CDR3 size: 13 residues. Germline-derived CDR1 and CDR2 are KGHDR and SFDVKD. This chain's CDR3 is CATRTGRAGELFF. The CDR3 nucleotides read TGTGCCACCAGGACAGGACGGGCCGGGGAGCTGTTTTTT.

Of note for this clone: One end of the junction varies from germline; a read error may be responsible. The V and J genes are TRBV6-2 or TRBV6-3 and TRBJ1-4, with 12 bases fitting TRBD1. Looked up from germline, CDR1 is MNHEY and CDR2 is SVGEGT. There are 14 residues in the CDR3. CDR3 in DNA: TGTGCCAGCAGCCCCGGGACAGGGGGCGCACGGGTTGTTTTT. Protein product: CASSPGTGGARVVF.

This CDR3 is CASSLTGGYGYTF. Written as DNA, the CDR3 is TGTGCCAGCAGTTTAACAGGGGGCTATGGCTACACCTTC. The rearrangement uses TRBV12-3 or TRBV12-4 and TRBJ1-2, with 8 bases lining up with TRBD1. Trimming cost V 2 bases and J 4 bases; bases outside gene matches: 0. The length of the CDR3 is 13 residues.

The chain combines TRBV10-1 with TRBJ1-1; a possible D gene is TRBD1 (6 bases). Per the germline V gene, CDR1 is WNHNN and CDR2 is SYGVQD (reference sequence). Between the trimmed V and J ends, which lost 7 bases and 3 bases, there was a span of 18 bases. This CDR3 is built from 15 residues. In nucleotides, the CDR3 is TGCGCCAGCAATCAGGACAGCCTCATTTACACTGAAGCTTTCTTT. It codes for CASNQDSLIYTEAFF.

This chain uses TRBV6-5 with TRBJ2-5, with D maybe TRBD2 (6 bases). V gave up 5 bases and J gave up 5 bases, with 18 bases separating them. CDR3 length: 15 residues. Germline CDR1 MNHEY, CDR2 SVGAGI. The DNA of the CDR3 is TGTGCCAGCAGTAACCCGGGCCCCAGCGGGGAGACCCAGTACTTC. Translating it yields CASSNPGPSGETQYF.

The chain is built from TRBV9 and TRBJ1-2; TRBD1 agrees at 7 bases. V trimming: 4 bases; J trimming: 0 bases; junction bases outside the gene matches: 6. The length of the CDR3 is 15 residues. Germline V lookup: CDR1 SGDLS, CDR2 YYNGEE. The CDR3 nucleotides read TGTGCCAGCAGCCCCCAGACAGGGACTAACTATGGCTACACCTTC. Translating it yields CASSPQTGTNYGYTF.

As DNA, the CDR3 is TGTGCCAGCAGTTCTAGTAGGTACAATGAGCAGTTCTTC. It codes for CASSSSRYNEQFF. The chain carries TRBV6-2 or TRBV6-3 and TRBJ2-1; D gene ambiguous. The ends were cut back, 4 bases at V and 4 bases at J, with 8 bases in the middle. Germline CDR1 MNHEY, CDR2 SVGEGT. The CDR3 has 13 residues.

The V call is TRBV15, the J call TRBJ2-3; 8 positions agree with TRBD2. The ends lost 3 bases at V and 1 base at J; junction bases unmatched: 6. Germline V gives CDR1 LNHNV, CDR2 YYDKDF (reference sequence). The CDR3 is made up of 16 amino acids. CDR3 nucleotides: TGTGCCACCAGCAGGGAACTAGCGGTGGGCACAGATACGCAGTATTTT. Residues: CATSRELAVGTDTQYF.

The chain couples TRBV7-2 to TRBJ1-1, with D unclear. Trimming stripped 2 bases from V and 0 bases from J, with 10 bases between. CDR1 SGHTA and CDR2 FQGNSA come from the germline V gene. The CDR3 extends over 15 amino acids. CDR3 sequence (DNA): TGTGCCAGCAGCTTATGGAGAGGAGTGAACACTGAAGCTTTCTTT. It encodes CASSLWRGVNTEAFF.

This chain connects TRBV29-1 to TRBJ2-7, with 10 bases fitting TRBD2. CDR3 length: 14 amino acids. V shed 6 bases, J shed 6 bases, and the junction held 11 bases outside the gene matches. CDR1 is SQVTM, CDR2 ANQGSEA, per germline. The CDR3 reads CSVGGVSGGREQYF. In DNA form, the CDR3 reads TGCAGCGTGGGAGGGGTTAGCGGGGGGCGCGAGCAGTACTTC.

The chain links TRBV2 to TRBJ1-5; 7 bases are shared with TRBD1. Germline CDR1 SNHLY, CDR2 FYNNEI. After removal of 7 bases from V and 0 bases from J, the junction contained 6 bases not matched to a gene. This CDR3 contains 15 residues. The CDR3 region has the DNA TGTGCCAGCACGGGGACAGTTGCTAGCAATCAGCCCCAGCATTTT. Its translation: CASTGTVASNQPQHF.

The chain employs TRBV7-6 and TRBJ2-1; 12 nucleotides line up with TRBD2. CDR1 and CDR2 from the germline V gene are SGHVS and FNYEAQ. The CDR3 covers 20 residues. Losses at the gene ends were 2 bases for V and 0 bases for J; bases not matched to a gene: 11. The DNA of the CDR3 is TGTGCCAGCAGCTTAAACCCCGGGACTAGCGGGTTCCTCTCCTACAATGAGCAGTTCTTC. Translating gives CASSLNPGTSGFLSYNEQFF.